A single sample is the source of the 18 T cell receptor beta chains below, sequenced in a study of CXCR3-negative and CXCR3-positive naive CD8 T cells (dated by TCRdb to between 2017 and 2020). No antigen is known for these receptors. Broader findings and caveats from the paper: Compared with CXCR3-negative naive cells, CXCR3-positive naive cells had TRB CDR3s with higher hydrophobicity (lower Kidera factor 4), lower energy, and higher strength and volume indices.

The sequencer was a NextSeq 550. The Human TCR Profiling Kit (MiLaboratory) was used to make UMI-labeled 5' RACE TRB cDNA libraries. Based on TCRdb reprocessing of the reads, there is one entry per CDR3 protein sequence, and DNA is missing. The table for this sample shows about 57,000 distinct CDR3 sequences. About 0.49% of the sample comes from the top ten. Sequencing used naive CXCR3+ CD8+ T cells from blood. According to the study, the label for this sample's cell subset or site signals: CD45RO-CCR7+CD27+CD95- naive CD8+ T cells expressing CXCR3 (TNR3+). These receptors were obtained from a human donor in good health. Some clones in this sample may be carry-over from other donors' samples.

The chain carries TRBV29-1 and TRBJ1-4; TCRdb gives TRBD1 as the D gene, but with no DNA this cannot be confirmed. Germline V gene lookup returns CDR1 SQVTM and CDR2 ANQGSEA. There are 13 residues in the CDR3. The CDR3 loop is CSVVVSRGGKLFF.

This chain links TRBV7-6 with TRBJ2-7; no DNA is available, so the TRBD1 call from TCRdb remains unchecked. Germline-derived CDR1 and CDR2 are SGHVS and FNYEAQ. The CDR3 is made up of 16 amino acids. This CDR3 reads CASSPLTGTPFNEQYF. Filled out from reference TRBV7-6 and TRBJ2-7, the complete variable domain reads GAGVSQSPRYKVTKRGQDVALRCDPISGHVSLYWYRQALGQGPEFLTYFNYEAQQDKSGLPNDRFSAERPEGSISTLTIQRTEQRDSAMYRCASSPLTGTPFNEQYFGPGTRLTVT.

V gene TRBV4-3 combines with J gene TRBJ2-3; the D call of TRBD1 rests on TCRdb alone, since no DNA is present to check it. CDR1 is LGHNA and CDR2 is YSLEER in the germline V gene. CDR3 length equals 14 residues. The CDR3 loop is CASSPKGFTDTQYF.

The V call is TRBV7-9, the J call TRBJ1-2. The CDR3 length is 13 residues. The germline gives CDR1 SEHNR, CDR2 FQNEAQ (reference sequence). CDR3 sequence reads: CASSLGDLEGYTF.

V and J are TRBV7-2 and TRBJ2-5; the TRBD1 assignment by TCRdb is unverifiable without DNA. Germline V gives CDR1 SGHTA, CDR2 FQGNSA. The CDR3 totals 15 residues. CDR3 sequence reads: CASSLSWGTGETQYF.

The chain carries TRBV7-9 and TRBJ2-2; the D call from TCRdb, TRBD1, cannot be confirmed without DNA. The CDR3 has 15 residues. The germline gives CDR1 SEHNR, CDR2 FQNEAQ (reference sequence). The CDR3 spells CASSLSDPLPGELFF.

The V call is TRBV7-9, the J call TRBJ1-1; the D call from TCRdb, TRBD1, cannot be confirmed without DNA. CDR3 length: 13 residues. In germline, CDR1 is SEHNR, CDR2 FQNEAQ (reference sequence). The CDR3 protein is CASSLSRLDEAFF.

V usage is TRBV5-6 and J usage is TRBJ2-5; TCRdb reports TRBD1, a call that lacks DNA to check it against. Germline loops: CDR1 SGHDT, CDR2 YYEEEE. The CDR3 contains 13 residues. CDR3 amino acids: CASSWIGGETQYF.

This chain links TRBV11-1 with TRBJ1-1. CDR1 is SGHAT and CDR2 is FQDESV in the germline V gene (reference sequence). The CDR3 length is 16 residues. The CDR3 spells CASSPSYGRMNTEAFF.

The gene calls are TRBV7-9 and TRBJ1-6; as DNA is missing, the TRBD1 call by TCRdb cannot be tested. This CDR3 contains 14 residues. Germline V CDR1 and CDR2: SEHNR, FQNEAQ (reference sequence). The CDR3 loop is CASSPTGENSPLHF.

The chain links TRBV2 to TRBJ2-7; the D call of TRBD2 rests on TCRdb alone, since no DNA is present to check it. From germline, CDR1 is SNHLY and CDR2 FYNNEI. The CDR3 spans 18 residues. The CDR3 loop reads CASSEPFLARGSSYEQYF.

This sequence joins TRBV28 and TRBJ2-7. This CDR3 has 11 residues. CDR1 and CDR2 (germline): MDHEN, SYDVKM. CDR3 residues: CASSFANEQYF.

The chain recombines TRBV14 with TRBJ1-1. Germline values: CDR1 SGHDN, CDR2 FVKESK. CDR3 length: 17 residues. CDR3 sequence: CASSQETRSLGLTEAFF. Complete variable domain (other parts from reference TRBV14 and TRBJ1-1): EAGVTQFPSHSVIEKGQTVTLRCDPISGHDNLYWYRRVMGKEIKFLLHFVKESKQDESGMPNNRFLAERTGGTYSTLKVQPAELEDSGVYFCASSQETRSLGLTEAFFGQGTRLTVV.

V usage is TRBV27 and J usage is TRBJ2-1; TCRdb lists TRBD1, though no DNA is available to test this call. Germline assignment: CDR1 MNHEY and CDR2 SMNVEV (reference sequence). The CDR3 has 15 amino acids. The CDR3 region is CASSLGDRPYNEQFF.

The gene calls are TRBV7-9 and TRBJ1-2. Germline V gene lookup returns CDR1 SEHNR and CDR2 FQNEAQ (reference sequence). The CDR3 sequence is 13 residues long. CDR3 protein: CASSLGLEGGYTF.

This clonotype counts as medium-sized (0.01 to 0.1%) by frequency. The gene calls are TRBV4-3 and TRBJ2-1. In germline, CDR1 is LGHNA, CDR2 YSLEER. The CDR3 is 14 amino acids. CDR3 region: CASSQDAQYNEQFF.

The J gene is TRBJ2-3, the V gene TRBV12-3 or TRBV12-4; TCRdb proposes TRBD2, but this gene call is untestable without DNA. The CDR3 has 15 residues. This chain's CDR3 is CASSPAGGNTDTQYF.

The chain is built from TRBV11-1 and TRBJ2-1; TCRdb designates TRBD1, a call that cannot be tested without DNA. This CDR3 region has 16 residues. Germline CDR1 SGHAT, CDR2 FQDESV (reference sequence). The CDR3 sequence: CASSLALGQVYNEQFF.